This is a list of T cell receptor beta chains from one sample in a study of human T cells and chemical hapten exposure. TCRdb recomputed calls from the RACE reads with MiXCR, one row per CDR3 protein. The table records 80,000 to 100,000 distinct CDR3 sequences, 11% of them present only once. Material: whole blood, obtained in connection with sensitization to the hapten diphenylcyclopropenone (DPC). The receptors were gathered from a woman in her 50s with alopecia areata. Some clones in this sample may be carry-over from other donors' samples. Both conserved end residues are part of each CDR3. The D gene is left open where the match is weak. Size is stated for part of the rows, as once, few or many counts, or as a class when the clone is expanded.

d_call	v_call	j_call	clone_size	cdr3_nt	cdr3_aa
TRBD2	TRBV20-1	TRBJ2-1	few	TGCAGTGCTAGAGAACCCGGGACTAGCATCTACAATGAGCAGTTCTTC	CSAREPGTSIYNEQFF
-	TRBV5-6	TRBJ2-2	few	TGTGCCAGCAGCCGGACTCCCGGGGAGCTGTTTTTT	CASSRTPGELFF
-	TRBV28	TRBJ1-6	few	TGTGCCAGCTTCTCGGGTAGCTCCTATAATTCACCCCTCCACTTT	CASFSGSSYNSPLHF
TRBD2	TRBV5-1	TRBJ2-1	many	TGCGCCAGCAGCTCTAGCGGGAGCTCCTACAATGAGCAGTTCTTC	CASSSSGSSYNEQFF
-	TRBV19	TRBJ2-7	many	TGTGCCAGTAGTATAGGGGGTACCTACGAGCAGTACTTC	CASSIGGTYEQYF
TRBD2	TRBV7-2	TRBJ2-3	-	TGTGCCAGCAGCCGGGGACTAGCGGGACCCACAGATACGCAGTATTTT	CASSRGLAGPTDTQYF
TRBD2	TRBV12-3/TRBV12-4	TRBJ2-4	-	TGTGCCAGCAGTGCTACTAGCGGGAGGGTTGAGGCCAAAAACATTCAGTACTTC	CASSATSGRVEAKNIQYF
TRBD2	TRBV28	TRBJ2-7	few	TGTGCCAGCTCAGGTGCGGGGGTCACCTACGAGCAGTACTTC	CASSGAGVTYEQYF
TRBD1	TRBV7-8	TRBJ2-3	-	TGTGCCAGCAGCTTATCACAGGGGTCAGATACGCAGTATTTT	CASSLSQGSDTQYF
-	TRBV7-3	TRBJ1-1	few	TGTGCCAGCAGCTTAACGGGACGGGCAAACACTGAAGCTTTCTTT	CASSLTGRANTEAFF
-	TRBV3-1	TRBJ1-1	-	TGTGCCAGCAGCGTGTCGACGGTGAACACTGAAGCTTTCTTT	CASSVSTVNTEAFF
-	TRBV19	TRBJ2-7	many	TGTGCCAGTAGTCGACAGGAGGGCAAGGAGCAGTACTTC	CASSRQEGKEQYF
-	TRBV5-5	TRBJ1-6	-	TGTGCCAGCAGCTTTAGGCCATTAAGCTCCTATAATTCACCCCTCCACTTT	CASSFRPLSSYNSPLHF
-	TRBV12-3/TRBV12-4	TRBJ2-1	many	TGTGCCAGCAGTTTAGCAGGGAGTAATGAGCAGTTCTTC	CASSLAGSNEQFF
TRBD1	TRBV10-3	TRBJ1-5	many	TGTGCCATCAGTGAGGGTCAGGGGGTTCAGCCCCAGCATTTT	CAISEGQGVQPQHF
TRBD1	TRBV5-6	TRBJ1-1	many	TGTGCCAGCAGCTTGGGCGGACAGGGTCGTTCCAGATCGGCTTTCTTT	CASSLGGQGRSRSAFF